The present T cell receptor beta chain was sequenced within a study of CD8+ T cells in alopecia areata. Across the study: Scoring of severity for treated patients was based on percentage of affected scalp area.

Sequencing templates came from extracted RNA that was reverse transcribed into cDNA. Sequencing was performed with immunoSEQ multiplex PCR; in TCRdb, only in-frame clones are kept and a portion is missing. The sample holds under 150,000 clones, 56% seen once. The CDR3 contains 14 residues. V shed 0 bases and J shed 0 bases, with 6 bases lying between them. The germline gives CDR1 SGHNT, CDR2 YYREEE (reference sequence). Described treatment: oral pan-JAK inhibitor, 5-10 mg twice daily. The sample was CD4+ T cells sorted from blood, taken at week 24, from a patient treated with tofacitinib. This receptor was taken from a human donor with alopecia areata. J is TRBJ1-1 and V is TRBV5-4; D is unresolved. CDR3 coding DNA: TGTGCCAGCAGCTTGGTCGGGGTGAACACTGAAGCTTTCTTT. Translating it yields CASSLVGVNTEAFF.